This T cell receptor (beta chain) emerged from a study of post-analysis software for immune sequencing data. Looking at the study overall: Progressive-relapsing, secondary progressive and relapsing-remitting multiple sclerosis were among the disease courses included.

Trimming shortened V by 8 bases and J by 7 bases, and 18 bases separated the two germline ends. The CDR3 covers 13 residues. CDR1 GTSNPN and CDR2 SVGIG come from the germline V gene (reference sequence). Unique molecular identifiers tagged the TCR beta cDNA libraries. TCRdb independently ran MiXCR on the PCR reads; one entry per CDR3 protein. The profile shows under 650,000 distinct CDR3 sequences, 44% of them singletons. Worth noting for this clonotype: Its specificity is not known.

Study-wide results and caveats: Among multiple sclerosis patients, normalized Chao1 diversity was significantly below that of controls. In patients, about 5 TRBV segments were more frequent than in controls, with TRBV5-6, TRBV5-1 and TRBV20-1 among them.

The specimen was blood. The TCR was taken from a girl aged 5-17 years with multiple sclerosis. The rearrangement links TRBV30 to TRBJ2-4, with D perhaps matching TRBD2 (6 bases). The CDR3 reads CAGGRPPRNIQYF. In nucleotides, the CDR3 is TGTGCCGGGGGGAGGCCCCCTAGGAACATTCAGTACTTC.